Each of the 17 T cell receptor beta chains below was sequenced from the same sample in a study of control samples from healthy donors and cancer patients. Only in-frame clones appear in the TCRdb table, and some are missing; sequencing was by immunoSEQ multiplex PCR. Of around 200,000 clones in the sample, 90% to 95% were seen once. The material sequenced was blood. All receptors come from a man aged 45-65 years in good health.

V and J are TRBV4-1 and TRBJ1-1, with 10 bases lining up with TRBD1. The CDR3 contains 18 residues. V lost 3 bases, J lost 0 bases, and 10 bases stayed unmatched. Germline CDR1 MGHRA, CDR2 YSYEKL. CDR3 protein: CASSQSSGQGHMNTEAFF. CDR3 in DNA: TGCGCCAGCAGCCAGTCCTCGGGACAGGGGCATATGAACACTGAAGCTTTCTTT.

This chain uses TRBV3-1 (or the pseudogene TRBV3-2) with TRBJ1-6; D unclear. V was pared by 3 bases and J by 0 bases, with 6 bases between. Germline CDR1 LGHDT, CDR2 YNNKEL (reference sequence). This CDR3 spans 15 amino acids. CDR3 nucleotides: TGTGCCAGCAGCCAGCCCAGCTCCTATAATTCACCCCTCCACTTT. Translated: CASSQPSSYNSPLHF.

This sequence joins TRBV21-1 and TRBJ1-1; TRBD1, the table's D call, lacks a check against the DNA. TRBV21-1 is tagged as a pseudogene. The CDR3 covers 13 residues. CDR3 bases: TGTGCCAGAAAGACAGGGGCCGTTAGTGAAGCTTTCTTT. Its translation: CARKTGAVSEAFF.

The table lists this clone with a count of one. This chain connects TRBV7-2 to TRBJ1-2; D might be TRBD1 (5 bases). V lost 5 bases and J lost 6, with 13 bases in between. The CDR3 consists of 13 residues. Germline V gene lookup returns CDR1 SGHTA and CDR2 FQGNSA. CDR3 coding DNA: TGTGCCAGCAGCCCCTGGGGGAACAATGGCTACACCTTC. Translating it yields CASSPWGNNGYTF.

The chain uses TRBV5-6 and TRBJ1-5, with a tentative D call TRBD1 (5 bases). V was clipped by 4 bases and J by 2 bases, with 16 bases between them. Germline CDR1 SGHDT, CDR2 YYEEEE. The CDR3 is made up of 16 amino acids. This CDR3 is CASSVGGIDRNQPQHF. In DNA, the CDR3 is TGTGCCAGCAGCGTCGGGGGAATAGACCGCAATCAGCCCCAGCATTTT.

This chain uses TRBV7-2 with TRBJ1-6, with 8 bases identical to TRBD1. CDR3 length: 14 residues. In germline, CDR1 is SGHTA, CDR2 FQGNSA. V dropped 5 bases and J dropped 11; count of bases not matched to a gene: 8. This chain's CDR3 is CASSTNRGWAPLHF. As DNA, the CDR3 is TGTGCCAGCAGCACCAACAGGGGGTGGGCACCCCTCCACTTT.

The chain has TRBV27 and TRBJ2-7, with 9 nucleotides matching TRBD2. The CDR3 is 17 amino acids. CDR1 is MNHEY, CDR2 SMNVEV, per germline (reference sequence). The CDR3 bases are TGTGCCCGCAGTTTAAGCGGCGGGGGGGATCTATCCTACGAGCAGTACGTC. Its protein is CARSLSGGGDLSYEQYV.

The chain is built from TRBV10-1 and TRBJ1-2; D is unclear. This CDR3 is 13 amino acids long. Germline lookup yields CDR1 WNHNN and CDR2 SYGVQD (reference sequence). V gave up 4 bases and J gave up 8 bases, with 14 bases separating them. The CDR3 loop reads CASSGGSGVGYTF. The DNA for the CDR3 is TGCGCCAGCAGTGGAGGGTCTGGTGTCGGCTACACCTTC.

V usage is TRBV5-6 and J usage is TRBJ2-7; TRBD1 agrees at 8 bases. The length of the CDR3 is 17 residues. CDR1 is SGHDT and CDR2 is YYEEEE in the germline V gene. J gave up 0 bases and V 4 bases, and 12 bases lay outside the gene matches. The CDR3 DNA reads TGTGCCAGCAGCCGACTAGGACAGGGTCCCAGCTCCTACGAGCAGTACGTC. As protein: CASSRLGQGPSSYEQYV.

The gene calls are TRBV29-1 and TRBJ2-1; 14 positions agree with TRBD2. V lost 4 bases to trimming and J lost 4 bases; unmatched junction nucleotides: 6. This CDR3 has 16 residues. Germline V CDR1 and CDR2: SQVTM, ANQGSEA. CDR3 coding DNA: TGCAGCGTTGGTGTGACTAGCGGGGGGGTTTACAATGAGCAGTTCTTC. This sequence encodes CSVGVTSGGVYNEQFF.

This clone turned up a few times. Distinct nucleotide sequences in the sample also encode this CDR3. The gene calls are TRBV18 and TRBJ1-6, with D possibly TRBD1 on 5 matching bases. The V and J ends lost 2 bases and 6 bases respectively, with 11 bases between them. This CDR3 has 15 residues. Germline V gene data show CDR1 as KGHSH and CDR2 as LQKENI. CDR3 in amino acids: CASSPSGPINSPLHF. As DNA, the CDR3 is TGTGCCAGCTCACCATCGGGACCGATTAATTCACCCCTCCACTTT.

This chain uses TRBV19 with TRBJ1-4, with 8 bases identical to TRBD1. This CDR3 has 23 amino acids. CDR1 and CDR2 (germline): LNHDA, SQIVND (reference sequence). Losses at the gene ends were 6 bases for V and 0 bases for J; bases not matched to a gene: 27. The CDR3 sequence is CASRRTLRGTGPFSGPTNEKLFF. Written as DNA, the CDR3 is TGTGCCAGTAGGAGGACCCTTCGGGGGACAGGACCCTTTAGTGGTCCAACTAATGAAAAACTGTTTTTT.

On this clone itself: No conserved phenylalanine or tryptophan is present at the end of the CDR3, so a read error is the likely explanation. The chain has TRBV6-5 and TRBJ1-1, with D possibly matching TRBD1 (5 bases). The CDR3 is 14 residues long. Germline V gene sequence: CDR1 MNHEY, CDR2 SVGAGI. Trimming stripped 5 bases from V and 0 bases from J, with 10 bases between. The CDR3 is CASSRDSLNTEAFS. The CDR3, as DNA: TGTGCCAGCAGTAGGGACTCCCTGAACACTGAAGCTTTCTCT.

Points on this clone: The same CDR3 arises from other DNA sequences in this sample as well. The chain joins TRBV6-5 to TRBJ1-1, with D perhaps TRBD1 (6 bases). Germline-derived CDR1 and CDR2 are MNHEY and SVGAGI. The CDR3 has 12 residues. V was shortened by 0 bases and J by 8 bases, with 7 bases between the two germline ends. The CDR3 reads CASSYSGGEAFF. The CDR3 bases are TGTGCCAGCAGTTACTCAGGGGGAGAAGCTTTCTTT.

CDR3 in amino acids: CASSQAWRTDEAFF. The CDR3 DNA is TGTGCCAGCAGCCAAGCATGGAGGACGGATGAAGCTTTCTTT. The chain employs TRBV3-1 (or the pseudogene TRBV3-2) and TRBJ1-1; D remains unclear. The V gene lost 1 base and the J gene lost 7 bases, with 13 bases spanning the gap. There are 14 residues in the CDR3. Germline CDR1 is LGHDT and CDR2 is YNNKEL (reference sequence).

The CDR3 nucleotides read TGTGCCACCTCACCGGGGCAAGACACCGGGGAGCTGTTTTTT. It encodes CATSPGQDTGELFF. V and J are TRBV19 and TRBJ2-2; D may be TRBD1 or TRBD2 (5 bases each). The CDR3 is 14 residues long. Germline assignment: CDR1 LNHDA and CDR2 SQIVND (reference sequence). The V end was cut by 10 bases, the J end by 3 bases, with 15 bases between.

The chain joins TRBV5-1 to TRBJ1-1; tentatively, D is TRBD1 (5 bases). The V end lost 4 bases, the J end lost 5 bases, and 18 bases lay between the germline ends. This CDR3 is built from 15 residues. Germline V CDR1 and CDR2: SGHRS, YFSETQ. The CDR3 loop reads CASSKGAIFGTEAFF. The CDR3 bases are TGCGCCAGCAGCAAAGGGGCGATATTTGGAACTGAAGCTTTCTTT.